This T cell receptor beta chain was sequenced in a study of blood T cell repertoires in COVID-19. Study as a whole: There were acute and convalescent COVID-19 samples, and they came from the United States, Italy and Spain.

Original processing notes: Using reference gene primer amplification, nucleated cell counts were estimated. TCRdb's table, derived via immunoSEQ multiplex PCR, lists solely in-frame clones and lacks some. V and J calls and clone size are given by that table; D and trimming were obtained from the DNA. The sample yields some 18,000 clones, around nine tenths seen once. There are 12 residues in the CDR3. Germline CDR1 reads KGHSH; CDR2 reads LQKENI. Trimming took 6 bases from V and 6 from J; bases not matched to a gene: 4. The genes are TRBV18 and TRBJ1-2, with TRBD1 matching 7 bases. The sequenced sample consisted of peripheral blood. The clonotype was recovered from a human donor in a cohort sampled during active COVID-19. Written as DNA, the CDR3 is TGTGCCAGCTCCCCGACAGGGAATGGCTACACCTTC. It yields the protein CASSPTGNGYTF.